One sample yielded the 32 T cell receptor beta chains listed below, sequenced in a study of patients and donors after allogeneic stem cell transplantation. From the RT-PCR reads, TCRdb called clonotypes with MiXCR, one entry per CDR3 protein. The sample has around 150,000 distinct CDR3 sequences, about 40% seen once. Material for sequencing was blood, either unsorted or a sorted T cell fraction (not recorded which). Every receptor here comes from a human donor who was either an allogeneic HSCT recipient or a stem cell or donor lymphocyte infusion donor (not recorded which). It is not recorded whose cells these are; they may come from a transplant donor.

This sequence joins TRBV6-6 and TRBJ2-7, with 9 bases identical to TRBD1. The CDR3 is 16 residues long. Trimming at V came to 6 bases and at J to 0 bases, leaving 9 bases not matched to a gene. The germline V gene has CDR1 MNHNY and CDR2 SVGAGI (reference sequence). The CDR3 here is CASSLTRDRASYEQYF. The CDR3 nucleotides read TGTGCCAGCAGCCTTACCCGGGACAGGGCCTCCTACGAGCAGTACTTC.

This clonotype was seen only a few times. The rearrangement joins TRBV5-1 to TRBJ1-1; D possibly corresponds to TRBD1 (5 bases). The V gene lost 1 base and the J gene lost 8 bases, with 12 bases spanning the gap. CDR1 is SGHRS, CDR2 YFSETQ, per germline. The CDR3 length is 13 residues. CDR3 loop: CASSLTGPKEAFF. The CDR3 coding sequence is TGCGCCAGCAGCTTGACGGGACCTAAAGAAGCTTTCTTT. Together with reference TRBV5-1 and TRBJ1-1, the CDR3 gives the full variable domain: KAGVTQTPRYLIKTRGQQVTLSCSPISGHRSVSWYQQTPGQGLQFLFEYFSETQRNKGNFPGRFSGRQFSNSRSEMNVSTLELGDSALYLCASSLTGPKEAFFGQGTRLTVV.

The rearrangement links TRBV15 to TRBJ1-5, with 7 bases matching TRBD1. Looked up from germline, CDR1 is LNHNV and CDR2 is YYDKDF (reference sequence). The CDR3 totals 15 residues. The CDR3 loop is CASRAGGPSNQPQHF. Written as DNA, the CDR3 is TGTGCTTCCAGAGCAGGGGGGCCTAGCAATCAGCCCCAGCATTTT.

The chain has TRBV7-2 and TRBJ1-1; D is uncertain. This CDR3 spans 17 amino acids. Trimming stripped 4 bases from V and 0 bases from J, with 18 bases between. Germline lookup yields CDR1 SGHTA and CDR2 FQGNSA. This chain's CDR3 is CASSSARGRAMNTEAFF. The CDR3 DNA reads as TGTGCCAGCAGCTCTGCTCGAGGGAGGGCTATGAACACTGAAGCTTTCTTT.

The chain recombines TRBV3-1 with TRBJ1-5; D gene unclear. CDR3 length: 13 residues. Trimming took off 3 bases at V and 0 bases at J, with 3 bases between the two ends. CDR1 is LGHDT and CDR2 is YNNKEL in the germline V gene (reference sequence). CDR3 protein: CASSQSSNQPQHF. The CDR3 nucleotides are TGTGCCAGCAGCCAGAGTAGCAATCAGCCCCAGCATTTT.

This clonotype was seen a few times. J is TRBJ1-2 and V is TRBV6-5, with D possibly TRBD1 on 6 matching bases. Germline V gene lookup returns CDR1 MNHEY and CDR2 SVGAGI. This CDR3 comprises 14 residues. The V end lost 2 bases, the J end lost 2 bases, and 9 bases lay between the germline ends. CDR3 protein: CASSYGGPNYGYTF. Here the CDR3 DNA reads TGTGCCAGCAGTTACGGGGGCCCCAACTATGGCTACACCTTC.

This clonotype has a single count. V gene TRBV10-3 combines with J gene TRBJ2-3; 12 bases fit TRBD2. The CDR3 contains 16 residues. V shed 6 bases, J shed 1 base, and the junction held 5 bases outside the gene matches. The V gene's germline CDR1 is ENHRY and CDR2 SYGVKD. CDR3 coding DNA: TGTGCCATCAGCCAGACTAGCGGGGGCCGCACAGATACGCAGTATTTT. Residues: CAISQTSGGRTDTQYF.

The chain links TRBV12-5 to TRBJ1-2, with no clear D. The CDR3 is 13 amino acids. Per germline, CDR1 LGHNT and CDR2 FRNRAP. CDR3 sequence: CDTPSGFFYGYTF. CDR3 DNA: TGTGACACCCCAAGCGGTTTTTTTTATGGCTACACCTTC.

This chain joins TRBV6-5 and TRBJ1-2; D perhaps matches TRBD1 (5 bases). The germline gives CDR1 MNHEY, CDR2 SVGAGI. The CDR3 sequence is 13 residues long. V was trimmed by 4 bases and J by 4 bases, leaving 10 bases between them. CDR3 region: CASSSGTFYGYTF. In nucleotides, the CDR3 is TGTGCCAGCAGTTCCGGGACCTTCTATGGCTACACCTTC.

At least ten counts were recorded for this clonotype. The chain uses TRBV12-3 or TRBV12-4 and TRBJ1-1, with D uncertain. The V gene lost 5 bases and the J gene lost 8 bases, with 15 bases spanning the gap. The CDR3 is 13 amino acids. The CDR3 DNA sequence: TGTGCCAGCAGTCCACCTCCCGGCGGGGAAGCTTTCTTT. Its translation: CASSPPPGGEAFF.

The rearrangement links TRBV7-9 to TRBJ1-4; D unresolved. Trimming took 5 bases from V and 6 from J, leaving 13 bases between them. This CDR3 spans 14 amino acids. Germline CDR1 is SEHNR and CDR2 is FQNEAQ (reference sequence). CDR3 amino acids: CASSPGPGDEKLFF. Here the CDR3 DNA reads TGTGCCAGCAGCCCCGGCCCTGGGGATGAAAAACTGTTTTTT.

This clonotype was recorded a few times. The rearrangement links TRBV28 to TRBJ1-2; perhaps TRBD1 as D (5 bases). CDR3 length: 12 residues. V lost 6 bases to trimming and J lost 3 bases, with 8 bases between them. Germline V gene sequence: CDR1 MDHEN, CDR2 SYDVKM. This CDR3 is CASRWGYYGYTF. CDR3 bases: TGTGCCAGCAGATGGGGGTACTATGGCTACACCTTC.

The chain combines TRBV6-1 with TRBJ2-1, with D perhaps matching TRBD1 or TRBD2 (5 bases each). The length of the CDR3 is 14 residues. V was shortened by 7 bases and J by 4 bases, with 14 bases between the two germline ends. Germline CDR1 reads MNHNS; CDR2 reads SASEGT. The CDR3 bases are TGTGCCAGCAAAGGCAGGGACCCTTACAATGAGCAGTTCTTC. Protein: CASKGRDPYNEQFF.

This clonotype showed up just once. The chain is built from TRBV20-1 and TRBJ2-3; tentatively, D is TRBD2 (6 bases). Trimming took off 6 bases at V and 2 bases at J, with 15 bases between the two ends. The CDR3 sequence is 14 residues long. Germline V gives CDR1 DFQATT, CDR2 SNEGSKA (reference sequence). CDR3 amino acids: CSATPGEHTDTQYF. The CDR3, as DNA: TGCAGTGCGACCCCGGGGGAGCACACAGATACGCAGTATTTT.

The CDR3 loop reads CASSPLGTETDTQYF. As DNA, the CDR3 is TGTGCCAGCAGCCCACTCGGGACGGAGACAGATACGCAGTATTTT. The chain links TRBV13 to TRBJ2-3; either TRBD1 or TRBD2 may fit D (5 bases each). The germline V and J ends were trimmed by 5 bases and 3 bases, with 15 bases remaining between them. The germline CDR1 and CDR2 sequences are PRHDT and FYEKMQ (reference sequence). The CDR3 extends over 15 amino acids.

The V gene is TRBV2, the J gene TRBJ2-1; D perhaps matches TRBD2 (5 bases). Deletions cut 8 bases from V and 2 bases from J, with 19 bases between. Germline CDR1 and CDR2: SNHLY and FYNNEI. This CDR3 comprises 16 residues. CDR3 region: CASVSLRGHTYNEQFF. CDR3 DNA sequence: TGTGCCAGCGTTTCCCTCCGGGGTCATACCTACAATGAGCAGTTCTTC.

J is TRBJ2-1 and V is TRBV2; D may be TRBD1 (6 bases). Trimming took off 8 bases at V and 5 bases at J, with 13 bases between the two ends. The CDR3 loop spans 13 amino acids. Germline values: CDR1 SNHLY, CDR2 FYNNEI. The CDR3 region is CASQNRDNNEQFF. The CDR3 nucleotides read TGTGCCAGCCAGAACCGGGACAACAATGAGCAGTTCTTC. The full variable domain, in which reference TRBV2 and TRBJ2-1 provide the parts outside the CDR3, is EPEVTQTPSHQVTQMGQEVILRCVPISNHLYFYWYRQILGQKVEFLVSFYNNEISEKSEIFDDQFSVERPDGSNFTLKIRSTKLEDSAMYFCASQNRDNNEQFFGPGTRLTVL.

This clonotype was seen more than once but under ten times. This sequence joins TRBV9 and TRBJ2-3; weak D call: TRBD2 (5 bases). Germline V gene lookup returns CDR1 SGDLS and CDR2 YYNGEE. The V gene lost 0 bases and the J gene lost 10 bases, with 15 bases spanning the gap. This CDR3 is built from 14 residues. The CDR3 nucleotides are TGTGCCAGCAGCGTAGCTACCGGCGGCGGGTCGCAGTATTTT. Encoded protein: CASSVATGGGSQYF.

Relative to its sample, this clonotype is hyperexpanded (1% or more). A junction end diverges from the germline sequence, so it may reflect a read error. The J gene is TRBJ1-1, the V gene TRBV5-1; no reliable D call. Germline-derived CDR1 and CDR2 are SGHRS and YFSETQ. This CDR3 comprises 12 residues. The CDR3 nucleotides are TGTGCCAGCAGCGGGTCGAACACTGAAGCTTTCTTT. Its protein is CASSGSNTEAFF.

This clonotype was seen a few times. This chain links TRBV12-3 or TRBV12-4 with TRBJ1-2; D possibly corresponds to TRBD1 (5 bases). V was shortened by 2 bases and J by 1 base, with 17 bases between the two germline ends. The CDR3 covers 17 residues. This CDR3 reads CASSLYVGGTYNYGYTF. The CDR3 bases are TGTGCCAGCAGTTTATATGTCGGGGGAACATATAACTATGGCTACACCTTC.

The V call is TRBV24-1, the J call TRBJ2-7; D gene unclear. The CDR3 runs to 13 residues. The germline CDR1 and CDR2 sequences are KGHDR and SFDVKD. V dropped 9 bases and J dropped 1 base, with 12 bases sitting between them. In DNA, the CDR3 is TGTGCCACCCGGGTAGTGAAGTCCTACGAGCAGTACTTC. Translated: CATRVVKSYEQYF.

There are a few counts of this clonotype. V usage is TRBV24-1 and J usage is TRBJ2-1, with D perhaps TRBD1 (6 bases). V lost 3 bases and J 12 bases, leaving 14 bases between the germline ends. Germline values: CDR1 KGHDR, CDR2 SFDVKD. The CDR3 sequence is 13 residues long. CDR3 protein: CATSDKGPDRQFF. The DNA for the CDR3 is TGTGCCACCAGTGATAAAGGTCCGGACAGGCAGTTCTTC.

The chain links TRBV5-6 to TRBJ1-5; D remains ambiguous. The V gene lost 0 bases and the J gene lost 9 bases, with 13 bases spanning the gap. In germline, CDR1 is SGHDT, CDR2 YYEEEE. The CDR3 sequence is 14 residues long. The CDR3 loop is CASSLGTDRRPQHF. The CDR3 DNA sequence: TGTGCCAGCAGCTTGGGGACCGACCGTCGGCCCCAGCATTTT.

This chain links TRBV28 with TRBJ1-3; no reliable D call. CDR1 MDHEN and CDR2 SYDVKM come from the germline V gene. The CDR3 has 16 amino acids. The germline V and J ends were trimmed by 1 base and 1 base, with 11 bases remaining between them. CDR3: CASSLYARPSGNTIYF. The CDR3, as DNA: TGTGCCAGCAGTTTATATGCCAGGCCTTCTGGAAACACCATATATTTT.

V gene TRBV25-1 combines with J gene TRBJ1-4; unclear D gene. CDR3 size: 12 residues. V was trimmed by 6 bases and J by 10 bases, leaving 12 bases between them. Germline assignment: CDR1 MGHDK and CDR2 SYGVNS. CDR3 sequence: CASREKAGKLFF. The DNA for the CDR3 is TGTGCCAGCAGAGAGAAGGCAGGAAAACTGTTTTTT.

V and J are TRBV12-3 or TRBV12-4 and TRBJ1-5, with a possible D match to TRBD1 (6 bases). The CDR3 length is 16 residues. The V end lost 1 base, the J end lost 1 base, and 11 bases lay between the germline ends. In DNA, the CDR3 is TGTGCCAGCAGTTTAGTTGGGGGGCAAAGCAATCAGCCCCAGCATTTT. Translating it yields CASSLVGGQSNQPQHF.

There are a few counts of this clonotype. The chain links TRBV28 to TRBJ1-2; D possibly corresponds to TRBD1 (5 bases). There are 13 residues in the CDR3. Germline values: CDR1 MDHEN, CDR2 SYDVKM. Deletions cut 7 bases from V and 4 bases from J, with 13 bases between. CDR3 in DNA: TGTGCCAGCAACCTGGGGGGGATCTATGGCTACACCTTC. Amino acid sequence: CASNLGGIYGYTF.

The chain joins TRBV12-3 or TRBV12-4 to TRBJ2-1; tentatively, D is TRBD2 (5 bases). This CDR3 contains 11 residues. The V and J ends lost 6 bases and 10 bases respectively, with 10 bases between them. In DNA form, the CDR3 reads TGTGCCAGCAGCTGGACTGACGAGCAGTTCTTC. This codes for CASSWTDEQFF.

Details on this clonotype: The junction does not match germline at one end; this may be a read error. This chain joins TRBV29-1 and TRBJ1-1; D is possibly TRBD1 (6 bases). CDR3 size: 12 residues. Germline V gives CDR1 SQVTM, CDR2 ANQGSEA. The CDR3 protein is CGVEDEGEKAFF. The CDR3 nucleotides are TGCGGCGTTGAAGATGAGGGGGAAAAAGCTTTCTTT.

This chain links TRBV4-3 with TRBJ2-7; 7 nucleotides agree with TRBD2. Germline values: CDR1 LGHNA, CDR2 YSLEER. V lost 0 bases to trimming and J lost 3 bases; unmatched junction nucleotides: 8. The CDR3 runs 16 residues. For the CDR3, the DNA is TGCGCCAGCAGCCAAGAAGGGCCCGGGGAGGGCTACGAGCAGTACTTC. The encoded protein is CASSQEGPGEGYEQYF.

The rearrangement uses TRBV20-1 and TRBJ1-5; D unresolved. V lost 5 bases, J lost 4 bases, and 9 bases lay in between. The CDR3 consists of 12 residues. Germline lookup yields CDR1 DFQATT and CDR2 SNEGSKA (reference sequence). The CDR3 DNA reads TGCAGTGCTGGTCACGGGAATCAGCCCCAGCATTTT. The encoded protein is CSAGHGNQPQHF.

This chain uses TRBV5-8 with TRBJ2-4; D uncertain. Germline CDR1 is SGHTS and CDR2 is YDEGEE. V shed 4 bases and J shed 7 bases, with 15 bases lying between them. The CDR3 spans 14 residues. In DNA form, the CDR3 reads TGTGCCAGCAGCCTTGCCCCGAGTTGGAACATTCAGTACTTC. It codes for CASSLAPSWNIQYF.